This T cell receptor beta chain emerged from a study of blood T cell repertoires in COVID-19. Study information: Samples of COVID-19 (acute and convalescent) were obtained from the United States, Italy and Spain.

V dropped 6 bases and J dropped 3 bases, with 15 bases sitting between them. The V gene's germline CDR1 is SGHTA and CDR2 FQGNSA. This CDR3 spans 15 amino acids. Authors' methods: Estimation of nucleated cell counts was performed using reference gene primer amplification. The assay was immunoSEQ multiplex PCR, and TCRdb's table has in-frame clones only and misses some. V and J calls and clone size are copied from that table; D and trimming were computed from the DNA. The table includes 400,000 to 450,000 clones, roughly 90% detected once. The rearrangement links TRBV7-2 to TRBJ1-5; TRBD1 might be the D (5 bases). Sequencing was performed on peripheral blood. This TCR was sampled from a man aged 18 to 30 with COVID-19, enrolled during active disease. In DNA form, the CDR3 reads TGTGCCAGCAGTCCCCAAAAGGGGTCCAATCAGCCCCAGCATTTT. Translation gives CASSPQKGSNQPQHF.